This T cell receptor (beta chain) came from a study of shared clonotypes between healthy human individuals (dated by TCRdb to between 2020 and 2021). For the wider study: Three men and two women, aged 18 to 49 years, made up the cohort. Per donor, three plates each were used for CD4 naive and CD4 memory, two for CD8 naive, and one for CD8 memory. The study deeply sequenced blood TCR repertoires of five healthy adults to estimate repertoire size and the extent of clonotype sharing between individuals. To increase sequencing depth and limit assay-specific biases, TCR repertoire library preparation and sequencing were carried out by different laboratories using diverse techniques. Each donor's leukapheresis produced roughly between roughly 0.85 and 10 billion PBMCs. On the study overall, not on this receptor specifically: Even with the large sequencing depth, rarefaction of the sorted-subset datasets indicated that sequencing was incomplete. Because the study included only a small number of donors, the genetic and exposure-history diversity represented was limited. Sharing across several donors was observed for approximately 4.6% of naive CD4, 3% to 4% of naive CD8, 2% to 2.5% of memory CD4, and over 0.3% of memory CD8 clonotypes. Based on pairwise subsampling, the degree of clonotype sharing among donors was expected to be affected by sequencing depth. Sampling was restricted to blood, and TCR repertoires in tissues likely differ from the TCR repertoires found in blood. Estimated clonotype richness was generally larger for naive than for memory subsets. Compared with non-shared clonotypes, the clonotypes found in all four sorted-subset donors had higher generation probabilities.

Relative to germline, V is 0 bases shorter and J is 4 bases shorter, with 11 bases between their ends. From its cysteine to its phenylalanine, the CDR3 spans 15 amino acids. Of the read, only the CDR3 DNA is kept; its 45 bases are in frame from base 1. Taken from the germline V gene, the CDR1 and CDR2 loops are SGHRS and YFSETQ. The donors were healthy, HIV-negative adults with no recently reported acute infections or vaccinations. All donors were Caucasian adults living in Nashville, Tennessee, USA. Magnetic negative selection was used to enrich CD4+ T cells, after which naive cells were positively selected on CD45RA and the negative fraction became the memory subset. Blood was obtained by leukapheresis, after which PBMCs were separated by Ficoll-Histopaque density gradient centrifugation and cryopreserved in liquid nitrogen vapor phase. Analytical flow cytometry was used to check the purity and quantity of every magnetically sorted T cell population. Genomic DNA was isolated from each sorted fraction and quantified by UV absorbance on a Nanodrop 2000c.

Note on this clone: Its antigen remains undetermined. No base quality information exists; no much larger clone differs at one position. The sample contains more than one DNA sequence encoding this CDR3.

Using the deep immunoSEQ assay, multiplex PCR amplified TCR CDR3 regions from genomic DNA. Genomic DNA extracted from each cell subset was distributed evenly over all wells of several immunoSEQ 96-well plates, and each plate served as one replicate. For sorted subsets, around 200 ng genomic DNA, equal to tens of thousands of T cell genomes, was loaded into each replicate PCR. Purified libraries were quantified with a Qubit 3.0 fluorometer, sized on a Bioanalyzer 2100, and re-quantified with the KAPA Library Quantification kit. A separate single-read 150-cycle Illumina NextSeq 550 flow cell was used to sequence each immunoSEQ 96-well plate. Turning to the authors' computational methods: Because the immunoSEQ output held only junctional sequences and lacked quality scores, the filtering could not match the filtering applied to full-length reads. To assign V/J genes and CDR3, sequences were annotated against IMGT germline references using PyIR, a Python wrapper for IgBLAST v1.9. Reads were removed for weak V/J assignments (E-value above 1e-6), missing CDR3, stop codons, out-of-frame junctions, or ambiguous translated residues. V3J clonotypes were defined as sequences sharing the same inferred V gene, J gene, and CDR3 amino acid sequence. To compute the percentage overlap between repertoires, the number of shared unique clonotypes was divided by the size of the smaller repertoire. Three approaches were used to assess repertoire richness: RTK rarefaction, the Chao1 estimator, and Recon v2.1 estimates of unobserved clonotypes. Generation probabilities for all TCRbeta clonotypes obtained by the gDNA method from a few donors were computed using OLGA. In TCRdb, the immuneACCESS table is reduced to in-frame sequences with V and J assigned. These tables do not hold every clone; where another copy was compared, an unresolved V gene accounts for under half, and the others remain unexplained. V and J calls and clone size are given by that table; D and trimming were obtained from the DNA. Across this sample there are about 2.4 million clones, with more than 80% seen only once. Roughly 0.14% of the sample is in the top ten clones.

The origin of this receptor is a man younger than 35 in good health. The V and J genes are TRBV5-1 and TRBJ2-1, and perhaps TRBD1 as D gene, on 5 matching bases. Sequences were obtained from naive CD4+ T cells sorted from blood. The sample's cell subset or site, from its label and the paper: CD45RA+ positively selected. The DNA is TGCGCCAGCAGCTTGGAGGCAGGGCTGTACAATGAGCAGTTCTTC. It is translated as CASSLEAGLYNEQFF.